A selection of T cell receptor beta chains follows, all from one sample in a study of cytomegalovirus exposure and HLA in healthy donors. Here immunoSEQ multiplex PCR was the method, and the copy in TCRdb shows in-frame clones only, minus some. The table includes 95,000 to 110,000 clones, 65% to 85% detected once. Sequencing was performed on PBMCs. These receptors were taken from a man aged 45-65 years in good health and CMV-seropositive. Both conserved end residues are part of each CDR3. Each record gives: V gene, clone size, D gene, J gene, CDR3 protein, CDR3 DNA. D genes are given only for firm matches. For some rows the clone size is stated as once, few or many, or as a class when expanded; others skip it.

>TRBV19|few|.|TRBJ2-1
CASIAGRNYNEQFF
TGTGCCAGTATCGCCGGCAGGAATTACAATGAGCAGTTCTTC
>TRBV27|.|.|TRBJ1-5
CASRRQGHNQPQHF
TGTGCCAGCCGAAGGCAGGGTCACAATCAGCCCCAGCATTTT
>TRBV6-1|.|TRBD2|TRBJ2-7
CASSENPGLAGHNEQYF
TGTGCCAGCAGTGAAAACCCTGGACTAGCGGGACATAACGAGCAGTACTTC
>TRBV5-4|once|.|TRBJ2-1
CASSLDTILANEQFF
TGTGCCAGCAGTCTGGACACCATACTAGCAAATGAGCAGTTCTTC
>TRBV5-5|.|.|TRBJ1-5
CASSPIWPDYSNQPQHF
TGTGCCAGCAGCCCGATTTGGCCCGATTATAGCAATCAGCCCCAGCATTTT
>TRBV27|.|.|TRBJ1-4
CAGSPTFSTGSEKLFF
TGTGCCGGCAGTCCAACCTTTTCGACAGGTTCTGAAAAACTGTTTTTT
>TRBV6-6|few|.|TRBJ2-4
CASSPSDLAKNIQYF
TGTGCCAGCAGCCCCTCGGACTTAGCCAAAAACATTCAGTACTTC
>TRBV29-1|.|TRBD2|TRBJ2-1
CSVIAGVVFDEQFF
TGCAGCGTGATAGCGGGAGTTGTCTTCGATGAGCAGTTCTTC
>TRBV18|.|TRBD2|TRBJ2-3
CASSPWTSDTDTQYF
TGTGCCAGCTCACCGTGGACTAGCGACACAGATACGCAGTATTTT
>TRBV7-3|.|TRBD1|TRBJ2-2
CASSSTTGAGELFF
TGTGCCAGCAGCTCGACAACAGGGGCCGGGGAGCTGTTTTTT
>TRBV28|.|TRBD1|TRBJ1-6
CASSPLLGTGDSPLHF
TGTGCCAGCAGTCCACTGTTAGGGACAGGGGATTCACCCCTCCACTTT
>TRBV6-1|.|TRBD2|TRBJ2-7
CASSEIGTSGTYEQYF
TGTGCCAGCAGTGAGATCGGGACTAGCGGAACCTACGAGCAGTACTTC
>TRBV7-5|.|.|TRBJ2-1
CVRSPLWFGRKFVDEQFF
TGTGTCAGAAGCCCGCTTTGGTTCGGGAGGAAGTTTGTCGATGAGCAGTTCTTC
>TRBV5-4|.|TRBD1|TRBJ1-6
CASSFRDRANSPLHF
TGTGCCAGCAGTTTCCGGGACAGGGCCAATTCACCCCTCCACTTT
>TRBV11-2|.|.|TRBJ2-7
CASSLGDRGGYEQYF
TGTGCCAGCAGCTTAGGTGACAGAGGTGGGTACGAGCAGTACTTC
>TRBV5-1|.|TRBD2|TRBJ2-1
CASSLARTSGASYNEQFF
TGCGCCAGCAGCTTGGCACGGACTAGCGGGGCTTCCTACAATGAGCAGTTCTTC
>TRBV9|.|TRBD2|TRBJ2-5
CASSISGSQETQYF
TGTGCCAGCAGCATTAGCGGGAGTCAAGAGACCCAGTACTTC
>TRBV28|.|TRBD2|TRBJ2-1
CASSSPSGRPLPNEQFF
TGTGCCAGCAGTTCCCCTAGCGGGAGACCCCTCCCGAATGAGCAGTTCTTC
>TRBV5-4|.|TRBD1|TRBJ2-6
CASSLEQGRSRRANVLTF
TGTGCCAGCAGCTTGGAACAGGGGAGATCTCGGCGGGCCAACGTCCTGACTTTC
>TRBV30|.|TRBD1|TRBJ1-1
CAWSDRANTEAFF
TGTGCCTGGAGCGACAGGGCGAACACTGAAGCTTTCTTT
>TRBV6-6|.|TRBD1|TRBJ1-5
CASTSETGIQPQHF
TGTGCCAGCACTTCCGAGACAGGGATTCAGCCCCAGCATTTT
>TRBV7-2|.|.|TRBJ2-6
CASSLGGLLSGSGANVLTF
TGTGCCAGCAGCTTGGGAGGACTACTTTCGGGCTCTGGGGCCAACGTCCTGACTTTC
>TRBV27|once|.|TRBJ2-7
CASRGVGEQYF
TGTGCCAGCAGAGGGGTCGGCGAGCAGTACTTC
>TRBV25-1|.|TRBD1|TRBJ2-7
CASSEGTGGYYEQYF
TGTGCCAGCAGTGAAGGGACAGGGGGCTACTACGAGCAGTACTTC
>TRBV27|.|.|TRBJ1-6
CASSPPPSDNSPLHF
TGTGCCAGCAGTCCCCCGCCAAGCGATAATTCACCCCTCCACTTT
>TRBV28|.|TRBD2|TRBJ2-7
CASNQLAGNTYEQYF
TGTGCCAGCAATCAACTAGCGGGAAACACCTACGAGCAGTACTTC
>TRBV7-2|.|TRBD2|TRBJ2-7
CASSLWLAGVEQYF
TGTGCCAGCAGCTTATGGCTAGCGGGAGTCGAGCAGTACTTC
>TRBV5-3|.|TRBD1|TRBJ2-1
CASPLLRTGVYNEQFF
TGTGCCAGCCCGCTACTTAGGACAGGGGTCTACAATGAGCAGTTCTTC
>TRBV4-1|once|.|TRBJ2-5
CASSQDDRVAQYF
TGCGCCAGCAGCCAAGATGATCGCGTGGCCCAGTACTTC
>TRBV6-5|.|TRBD1|TRBJ1-1
CASSFPLGQGNTEAFF
TGTGCCAGCAGTTTCCCCCTGGGACAGGGGAACACTGAAGCTTTCTTT
>TRBV28|.|.|TRBJ1-2
CASSLEGLFNYGYTF
TGTGCCAGCAGTTTAGAAGGACTATTTAACTATGGCTACACCTTC
>TRBV11-2|.|.|TRBJ2-7
CASSPRQASYEQYF
TGTGCCAGCAGCCCCCGACAGGCATCCTACGAGCAGTACTTC
>TRBV19|once|TRBD1|TRBJ2-6
CASSLGQGPGANVLTF
TGTGCCAGTAGTCTAGGACAGGGACCTGGGGCCAACGTCCTGACTTTC
>TRBV19|once|.|TRBJ2-5
CASSASQGGQETQYF
TGTGCCAGTAGCGCGTCTCAGGGGGGCCAAGAGACCCAGTACTTC
>TRBV27|.|TRBD2|TRBJ2-2
CASSFVGLAGEGGELFF
TGTGCCAGCAGTTTTGTCGGACTAGCGGGAGAGGGCGGGGAGCTGTTTTTT
>TRBV18|.|TRBD1|TRBJ1-5
CASSPRAGGINQPQHF
TGTGCCAGCTCACCACGGGCAGGGGGCATCAATCAGCCCCAGCATTTT
>TRBV19|once|.|TRBJ2-5
CASSMIRGQETQYF
TGTGCCAGTAGTATGATCAGGGGACAAGAGACCCAGTACTTC
>TRBV6-1|.|.|TRBJ2-5
CASSESFRQETQYF
TGTGCCAGCAGTGAATCCTTCAGGCAAGAGACCCAGTACTTC
>TRBV9|.|TRBD2|TRBJ2-1
CASSVGLAGDYNEQFF
TGTGCCAGCAGCGTAGGACTAGCGGGAGACTACAATGAGCAGTTCTTC
>TRBV7-8|few|.|TRBJ1-5
CASSLAPGVLQPQHF
TGTGCCAGCAGCTTAGCGCCCGGGGTACTTCAGCCCCAGCATTTT
>TRBV11-2|.|.|TRBJ2-7
CASSNGQLSSYEQYF
TGTGCCAGCAGCAACGGACAGTTGAGCTCCTACGAGCAGTACTTC
>TRBV6-6|.|.|TRBJ2-5
CASSYVSAGQETQYF
TGTGCCAGCAGTTACGTATCGGCAGGGCAAGAGACCCAGTACTTC
>TRBV7-2|.|.|TRBJ2-6
CASSLGRSGANVLTF
TGTGCCAGCAGCTTAGGCAGGTCTGGGGCCAACGTCCTGACTTTC
>TRBV5-1|.|TRBD1|TRBJ1-4
CASSLEQGHRVNEKLFF
TGCGCCAGCAGCTTGGAACAGGGGCACCGAGTTAATGAAAAACTGTTTTTT
>TRBV28|once|.|TRBJ1-2
CASSLRQGRDGYTF
TGTGCCAGCAGTTTAAGGCAGGGCCGGGATGGCTACACCTTC
>TRBV6-5|.|TRBD2|TRBJ2-5
CASRPLRTSRGTQYF
TGTGCCAGCAGACCCCTGAGGACTAGTCGGGGGACCCAGTACTTC
>TRBV28|.|TRBD1|TRBJ2-1
CASSLRDRAYNEQFF
TGTGCCAGCAGTTTACGGGACAGGGCCTACAATGAGCAGTTCTTC
>TRBV7-9|.|.|TRBJ1-1
CASSFFALGSMNTEAFF
TGTGCCAGCAGCTTTTTCGCCCTGGGCAGCATGAACACTGAAGCTTTCTTT
>TRBV15|once|.|TRBJ2-5
CATSRDLPRSQETQYF
TGTGCCACCAGCAGAGATCTCCCCAGAAGCCAAGAGACCCAGTACTTC
>TRBV30|.|.|TRBJ2-1
CAWSFWASSYNEQFF
TGTGCCTGGAGTTTTTGGGCAAGCTCCTACAATGAGCAGTTCTTC
>TRBV5-8|.|TRBD1|TRBJ2-7
CASSLVDRGYEQYF
TGTGCCAGCAGCTTGGTGGACAGGGGCTACGAGCAGTACTTC
>TRBV20-1|.|.|TRBJ1-2
CSASQRETNTF
TGCAGTGCTAGTCAGAGGGAGACAAACACCTTC
>TRBV4-3|.|TRBD2|TRBJ2-1
CASSQDPSGSSYNEQFF
TGCGCCAGCAGCCAAGACCCTAGCGGGAGCTCCTACAATGAGCAGTTCTTC
>TRBV6-5|.|.|TRBJ1-4
CASSNWPGGLNEKLFF
TGTGCCAGCAGTAACTGGCCGGGGGGCCTAAATGAAAAACTGTTTTTT
>TRBV10-3|.|.|TRBJ2-5
CAISRQGRGETQYF
TGTGCCATCAGCAGACAGGGGAGGGGTGAGACCCAGTACTTC
>TRBV6-5|.|.|TRBJ2-1
CASSYSTGLGEFF
TGTGCCAGCAGTTACTCCACGGGACTGGGGGAGTTCTTC
>TRBV5-1|.|.|TRBJ2-5
CASSLGTEETQYF
TGCGCCAGCAGCTTGGGGACAGAAGAGACCCAGTACTTC
>TRBV19|.|TRBD2|TRBJ2-3
CASSKTSGGETQYF
TGTGCCAGTAGTAAGACTAGCGGAGGAGAAACGCAGTATTTT
>TRBV2|.|.|TRBJ2-7
CASSEHTNEQYF
TGTGCCAGCAGTGAGCACACTAACGAGCAGTACTTC